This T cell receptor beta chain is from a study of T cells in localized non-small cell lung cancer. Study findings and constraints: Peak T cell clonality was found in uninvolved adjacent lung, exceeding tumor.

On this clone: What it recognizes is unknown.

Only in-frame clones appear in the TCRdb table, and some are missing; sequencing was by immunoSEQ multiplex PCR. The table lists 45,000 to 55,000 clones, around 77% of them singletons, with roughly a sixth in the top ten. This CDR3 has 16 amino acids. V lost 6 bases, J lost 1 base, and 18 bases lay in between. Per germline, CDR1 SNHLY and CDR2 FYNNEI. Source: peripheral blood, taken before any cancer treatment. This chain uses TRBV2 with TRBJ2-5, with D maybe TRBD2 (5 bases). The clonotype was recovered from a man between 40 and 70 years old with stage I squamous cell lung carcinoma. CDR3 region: CASRFLASPPQETQYF. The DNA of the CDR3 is TGTGCCAGCAGGTTCCTAGCAAGCCCCCCCCAAGAGACCCAGTACTTC. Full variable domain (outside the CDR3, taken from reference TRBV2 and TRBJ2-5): EPEVTQTPSHQVTQMGQEVILRCVPISNHLYFYWYRQILGQKVEFLVSFYNNEISEKSEIFDDQFSVERPDGSNFTLKIRSTKLEDSAMYFCASRFLASPPQETQYFGPGTRLLVL.